The 15 T cell receptor beta chains listed next were all sequenced from one sample in a study of blood T cell repertoires in COVID-19. The method was immunoSEQ multiplex PCR; TCRdb's version includes in-frame clones alone and lacks a portion of them. The sample shows about 250,000 clones, more than 75% of them seen only once. Sequenced material: PBMCs or T cells enriched from blood (not recorded which). The receptors here all came from a man aged 18 to 29 who had recovered from COVID-19.

The chain couples TRBV29-1 to TRBJ2-3; 14 nucleotides line up with TRBD2. The CDR3 consists of 15 residues. V dropped 6 bases and J dropped 6; count of bases not matched to a gene: 8. The germline CDR1 and CDR2 sequences are SQVTM and ANQGSEA. The CDR3 loop reads CSVTTSGGGRDTQYF. As DNA, the CDR3 is TGCAGCGTCACGACTAGCGGGGGGGGTAGGGATACGCAGTATTTT.

The genes are TRBV6-1 and TRBJ1-5; 7 bases map to TRBD1. Germline lookup yields CDR1 MNHNS and CDR2 SASEGT. V lost 2 bases, J lost 7 bases, and 8 bases stayed unmatched. The length of the CDR3 is 15 residues. CDR3 in amino acids: CASSEQQGSGQPQHF. The DNA of the CDR3 is TGTGCCAGCAGTGAACAACAGGGGTCGGGACAGCCCCAGCATTTT.

The chain employs TRBV7-9 and TRBJ2-7, with D uncertain. The CDR3 is 13 amino acids. CDR1 and CDR2 from the germline V gene are SEHNR and FQNEAQ (reference sequence). With 1 base removed from V and 2 bases from J, the gap between germline ends came to 6 bases. CDR3 sequence reads: CASSLVSTYEQYF. The CDR3 nucleotides are TGTGCCAGCAGCTTAGTCTCTACCTACGAGCAGTACTTC.

In its sample, this clone was seen a few times. Other DNA sequences from this sample encode an identical CDR3 as well. This chain links TRBV11-2 with TRBJ1-6, with unresolved D. This CDR3 contains 15 residues. Per the germline V gene, CDR1 is SGHAT and CDR2 is FQNNGV. The germline V and J ends were trimmed by 1 base and 4 bases, with 8 bases remaining between them. For the CDR3, the DNA is TGTGCCAGCAGCTTAGGACCGGGGTATAATTCACCCCTCCACTTT. Its protein is CASSLGPGYNSPLHF.

This clone was detected a few times. This chain uses TRBV23-1 with TRBJ2-1; 9 bases fit TRBD1. TRBV23-1 is noted as an ORF with a role that remains uncertain. CDR3 length equals 16 residues. The ends lost 3 bases at V and 8 bases at J; junction bases unmatched: 11. The CDR3: CASSHAFGTGRHEQFF. In DNA form, the CDR3 reads TGCGCCAGCAGTCACGCGTTCGGGACAGGGAGGCATGAGCAGTTCTTC.

The V and J genes are TRBV11-3 and TRBJ2-1; TRBD2 agrees at 9 bases. Trimming took 2 bases from V and 1 from J; bases not matched to a gene: 3. CDR1 and CDR2 from the germline V gene are SGHNT and YENEEA. This CDR3 has 16 amino acids. The chain's CDR3 is CASSLRGRASYNEQFF. In nucleotides, the CDR3 is TGTGCCAGCAGCTTACGCGGGAGGGCGTCCTACAATGAGCAGTTCTTC. The variable domain in full, completed from reference TRBV11-3 and TRBJ2-1, reads EAGVVQSPRYKIIEKKQPVAFWCNPISGHNTLYWYLQNLGQGPELLIRYENEEAVDDSQLPKDRFSAERLKGVDSTLKIQPAELGDSAVYLCASSLRGRASYNEQFFGPGTRLTVL.

J is TRBJ1-4 and V is TRBV9; unclear D gene. This CDR3 has 17 residues. The V gene lost 4 bases and the J gene lost 6 bases, with 22 bases spanning the gap. Looked up from germline, CDR1 is SGDLS and CDR2 is YYNGEE. CDR3 loop: CASSPRPHRDIDEKLFF. In DNA, the CDR3 is TGTGCCAGCAGCCCCAGACCCCATCGGGATATAGATGAAAAACTGTTTTTT.

The chain carries TRBV28 and TRBJ1-5; a weak D match, TRBD1 (5 bases). Looked up from germline, CDR1 is MDHEN and CDR2 is SYDVKM. V was trimmed by 6 bases and J by 8 bases, leaving 8 bases between them. The CDR3 covers 11 residues. DNA for the CDR3: TGTGCCAGCAGGACAGTGGAGCCCCAGCATTTT. Protein product: CASRTVEPQHF.

About this clone: Germline and junction disagree at one end, which may indicate a read error. This chain joins TRBV12-3 or TRBV12-4 and TRBJ1-2, with D possibly matching TRBD1 (5 bases). The CDR3 is 11 amino acids. CDR3 DNA: TGTGCCAGCAGCTCAAGGGACTTAGAGGTGTTC. As protein: CASSSRDLEVF.

This clone is a singleton in its sample. The chain carries TRBV30 and TRBJ1-2; TRBD1 agrees at 7 bases. The CDR3 spans 17 residues. CDR1 GTSNPN and CDR2 SVGIG come from the germline V gene (reference sequence). J gave up 5 bases and V 4 bases, and 19 bases lay outside the gene matches. The CDR3 region is CAWKPVVSPGGSYGYTF. The CDR3, as DNA: TGTGCCTGGAAACCCGTCGTATCTCCAGGGGGTTCATATGGCTACACCTTC.

The V and J genes are TRBV21-1 and TRBJ2-3; the D call TRBD2 from the table was never checked on the DNA. TRBV21-1 is a documented pseudogene. The CDR3 totals 16 residues. CDR3 DNA: TGTGCCAGCAGCAAAGCGAAACTAGCGGACACAGATACGCAGTATTTT. Amino acids: CASSKAKLADTDTQYF.

The V and J genes are TRBV7-9 and TRBJ1-3; a possible D gene is TRBD1 (6 bases). The CDR3 runs 15 residues. The V and J ends lost 3 bases and 3 bases respectively, with 12 bases between them. Germline-derived CDR1 and CDR2 are SEHNR and FQNEAQ (reference sequence). CDR3 DNA sequence: TGTGCCAGCAGCTTTCGGGGGGCAAGTGGAAACACCATATATTTT. It specifies CASSFRGASGNTIYF.

This sequence joins TRBV27 and TRBJ2-4; the match to TRBD2 covers 12 bases. This CDR3 comprises 16 residues. With 5 bases clipped from V and 0 bases from J, the junction kept 2 bases outside the gene matches. In germline, CDR1 is MNHEY, CDR2 SMNVEV (reference sequence). The CDR3 DNA reads TGTGCCAGCAGTCCACTAGCGGGAGGAGCCAAAAACATTCAGTACTTC. It translates to CASSPLAGGAKNIQYF.

The V gene is TRBV5-6, the J gene TRBJ2-7; no firm D call. Looked up from germline, CDR1 is SGHDT and CDR2 is YYEEEE. V lost 4 bases to trimming and J lost 8 bases, with 10 bases between them. The CDR3 spans 11 residues. This CDR3 is CASSLSGQQYF. The CDR3 nucleotides are TGTGCCAGCAGCCTCTCAGGCCAGCAGTACTTC. Full variable domain (rest looked up from reference TRBV5-6 and TRBJ2-7): DAGVTQSPTHLIKTRGQQVTLRCSPKSGHDTVSWYQQALGQGPQFIFQYYEEEERQRGNFPDRFSGHQFPNYSSELNVNALLLGDSALYLCASSLSGQQYFGPGTRLTVT.

The chain combines TRBV11-2 with TRBJ2-4; D gene uncertain. The CDR3 is 14 residues long. Germline CDR1 and CDR2: SGHAT and FQNNGV. With 1 base removed from V and 6 bases from J, the gap between germline ends came to 10 bases. CDR3 nucleotide sequence: TGTGCCAGCAGCTTAGCATCTAGAGGAAACATTCAGTACTTC. Its translation is CASSLASRGNIQYF. The full variable domain, its missing parts supplied by reference TRBV11-2 and TRBJ2-4, is EAGVAQSPRYKIIEKRQSVAFWCNPISGHATLYWYQQILGQGPKLLIQFQNNGVVDDSQLPKDRFSAERLKGVDSTLKIQPAKLEDSAVYLCASSLASRGNIQYFGAGTRLSVL.